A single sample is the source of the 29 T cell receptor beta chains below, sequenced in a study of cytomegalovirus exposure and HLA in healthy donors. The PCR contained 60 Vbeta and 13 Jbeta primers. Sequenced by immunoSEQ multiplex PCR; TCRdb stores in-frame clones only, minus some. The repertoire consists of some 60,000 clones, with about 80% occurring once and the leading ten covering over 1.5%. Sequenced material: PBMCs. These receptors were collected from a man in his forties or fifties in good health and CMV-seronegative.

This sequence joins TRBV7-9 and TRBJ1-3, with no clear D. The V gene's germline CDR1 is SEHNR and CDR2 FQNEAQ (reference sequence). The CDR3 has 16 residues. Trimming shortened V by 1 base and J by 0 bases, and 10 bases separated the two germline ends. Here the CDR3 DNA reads TGTGCCAGCAGCTTAGGCGCGGCCAACTCTGGAAACACCATATATTTT. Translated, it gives CASSLGAANSGNTIYF.

CDR3 region: CASSQEGGRGTEAFF. Here the CDR3 DNA reads TGTGCCAGCAGCCAAGAAGGGGGACGGGGCACTGAAGCTTTCTTT. The genes are TRBV4-2 and TRBJ1-1, with D perhaps matching TRBD1 (6 bases). The CDR3 loop spans 15 amino acids. The germline V gene encodes CDR1 LGHNA and CDR2 YNFKEQ. V was clipped by 0 bases and J by 4 bases, with 12 bases between them.

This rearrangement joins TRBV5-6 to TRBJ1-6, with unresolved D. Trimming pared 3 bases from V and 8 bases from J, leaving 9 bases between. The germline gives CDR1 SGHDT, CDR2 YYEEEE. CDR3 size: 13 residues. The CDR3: CASSSLSYSPLHF. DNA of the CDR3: TGTGCCAGCAGCTCATTGTCATATTCACCCCTCCACTTT.

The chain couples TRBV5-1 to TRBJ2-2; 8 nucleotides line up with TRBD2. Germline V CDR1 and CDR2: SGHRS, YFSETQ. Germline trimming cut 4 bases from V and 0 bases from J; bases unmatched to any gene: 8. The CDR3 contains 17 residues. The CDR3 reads CASSPTTSAANTGELFF. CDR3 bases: TGCGCCAGCAGCCCAACGACTAGCGCCGCGAACACCGGGGAGCTGTTTTTT.

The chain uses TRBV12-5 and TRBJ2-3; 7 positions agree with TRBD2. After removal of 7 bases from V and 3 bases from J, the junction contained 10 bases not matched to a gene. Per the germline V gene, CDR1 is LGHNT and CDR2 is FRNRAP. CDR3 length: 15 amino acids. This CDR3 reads CASAGGGAGTDTQYF. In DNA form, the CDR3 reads TGTGCTAGTGCGGGGGGTGGGGCGGGGACAGATACGCAGTATTTT.

CDR3 residues: CASSLWAQNEKLFF. The DNA for the CDR3 is TGTGCCAGCAGTTTATGGGCACAGAATGAAAAACTGTTTTTT. The chain joins TRBV28 to TRBJ1-4; D ambiguous. The CDR3 has 14 amino acids. Germline V lookup: CDR1 MDHEN, CDR2 SYDVKM. V was trimmed by 0 bases and J by 5 bases, leaving 7 bases between them. The complete variable domain, with remaining parts taken from reference TRBV28 and TRBJ1-4, reads DVKVTQSSRYLVKRTGEKVFLECVQDMDHENMFWYRQDPGLGLRLIYFSYDVKMKEKGDIPEGYSVSREKKERFSLILESASTNQTSMYLCASSLWAQNEKLFFGSGTQLSVL.

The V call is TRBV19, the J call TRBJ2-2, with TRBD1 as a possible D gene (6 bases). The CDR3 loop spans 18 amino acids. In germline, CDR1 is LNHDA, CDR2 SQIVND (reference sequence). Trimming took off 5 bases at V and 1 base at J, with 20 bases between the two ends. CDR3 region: CASSSFSPRDMNTGELFF. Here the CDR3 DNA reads TGTGCCAGTAGTTCCTTCTCCCCCCGGGACATGAACACCGGGGAGCTGTTTTTT. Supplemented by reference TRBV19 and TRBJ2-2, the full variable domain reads DGGITQSPKYLFRKEGQNVTLSCEQNLNHDAMYWYRQDPGQGLRLIYYSQIVNDFQKGDIAEGYSVSREKKESFPLTVTSAQKNPTAFYLCASSSFSPRDMNTGELFFGEGSRLTVL.

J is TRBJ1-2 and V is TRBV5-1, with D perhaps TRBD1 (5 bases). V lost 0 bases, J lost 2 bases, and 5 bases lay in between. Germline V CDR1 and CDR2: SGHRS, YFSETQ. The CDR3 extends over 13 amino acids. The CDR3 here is CASSLGQNYGYTF. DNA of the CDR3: TGCGCCAGCAGCTTGGGACAGAACTATGGCTACACCTTC.

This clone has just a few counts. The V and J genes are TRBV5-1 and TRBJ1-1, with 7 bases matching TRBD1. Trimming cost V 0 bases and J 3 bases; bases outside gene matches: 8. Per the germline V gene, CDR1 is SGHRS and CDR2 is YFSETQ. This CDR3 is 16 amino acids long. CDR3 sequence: CASSLDGQGVHTEAFF. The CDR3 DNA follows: TGCGCCAGCAGCTTGGATGGGCAGGGGGTCCACACTGAAGCTTTCTTT.

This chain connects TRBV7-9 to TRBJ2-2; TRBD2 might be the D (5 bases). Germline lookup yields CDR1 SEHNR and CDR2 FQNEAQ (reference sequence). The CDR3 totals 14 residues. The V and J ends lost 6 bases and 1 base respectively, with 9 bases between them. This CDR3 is CASRHGLNTGELFF. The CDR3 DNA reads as TGTGCCAGCAGACACGGACTGAACACCGGGGAGCTGTTTTTT.

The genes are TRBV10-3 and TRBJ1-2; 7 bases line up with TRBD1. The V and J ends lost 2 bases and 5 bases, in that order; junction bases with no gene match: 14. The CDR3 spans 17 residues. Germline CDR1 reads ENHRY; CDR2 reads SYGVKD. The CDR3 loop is CAISEVVQGGREYGYTF. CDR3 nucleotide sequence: TGTGCCATCAGTGAGGTTGTGCAGGGGGGCAGAGAGTATGGCTACACCTTC.

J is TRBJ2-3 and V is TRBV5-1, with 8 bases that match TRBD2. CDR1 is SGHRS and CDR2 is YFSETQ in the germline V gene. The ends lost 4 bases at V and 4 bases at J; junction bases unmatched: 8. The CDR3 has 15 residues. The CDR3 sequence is CASSERGGLSDTQYF. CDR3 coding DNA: TGCGCCAGCAGCGAACGCGGGGGGCTGTCAGATACGCAGTATTTT.

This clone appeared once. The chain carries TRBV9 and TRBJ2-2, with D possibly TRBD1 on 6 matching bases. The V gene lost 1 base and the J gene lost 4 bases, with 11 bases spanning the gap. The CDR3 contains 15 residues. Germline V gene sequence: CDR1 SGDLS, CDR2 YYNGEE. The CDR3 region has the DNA TGTGCCAGCAGCGTAAACCAGGGGATCACCGGGGAGCTGTTTTTT. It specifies CASSVNQGITGELFF.

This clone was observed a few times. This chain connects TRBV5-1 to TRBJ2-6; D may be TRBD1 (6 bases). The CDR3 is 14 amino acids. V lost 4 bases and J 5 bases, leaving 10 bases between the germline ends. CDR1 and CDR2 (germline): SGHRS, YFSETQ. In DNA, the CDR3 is TGCGCCAGCAGCACCCGGGACAGGGCCAACGTCCTGACTTTC. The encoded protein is CASSTRDRANVLTF.

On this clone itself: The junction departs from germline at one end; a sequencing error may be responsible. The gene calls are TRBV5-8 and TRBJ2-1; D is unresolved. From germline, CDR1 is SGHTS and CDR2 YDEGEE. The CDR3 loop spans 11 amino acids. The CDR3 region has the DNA TGTGCCAGCAGCTCTATCGACAAGGTGATCTTC. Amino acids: CASSSIDKVIF.

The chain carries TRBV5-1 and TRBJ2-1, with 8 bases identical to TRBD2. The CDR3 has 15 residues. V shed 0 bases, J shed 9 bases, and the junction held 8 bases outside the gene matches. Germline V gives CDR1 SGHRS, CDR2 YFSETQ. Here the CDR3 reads CASSLGTGGPSEQFF. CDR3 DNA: TGCGCCAGCAGCTTGGGAACGGGGGGGCCGAGTGAGCAGTTCTTC.

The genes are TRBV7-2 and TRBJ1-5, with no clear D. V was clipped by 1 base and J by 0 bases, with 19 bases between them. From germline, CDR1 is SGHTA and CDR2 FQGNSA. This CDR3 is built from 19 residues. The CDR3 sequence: CASSLEGRASGVSNQPQHF. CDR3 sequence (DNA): TGTGCCAGCAGCTTAGAAGGCCGGGCCAGCGGGGTTAGCAATCAGCCCCAGCATTTT.

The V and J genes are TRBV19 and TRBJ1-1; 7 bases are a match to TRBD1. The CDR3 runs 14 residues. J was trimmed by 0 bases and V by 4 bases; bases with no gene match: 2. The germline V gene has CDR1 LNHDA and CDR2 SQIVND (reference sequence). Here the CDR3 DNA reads TGTGCCAGTAGTACGACAGGGCTGAACACTGAAGCTTTCTTT. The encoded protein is CASSTTGLNTEAFF. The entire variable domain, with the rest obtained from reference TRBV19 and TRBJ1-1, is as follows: DGGITQSPKYLFRKEGQNVTLSCEQNLNHDAMYWYRQDPGQGLRLIYYSQIVNDFQKGDIAEGYSVSREKKESFPLTVTSAQKNPTAFYLCASSTTGLNTEAFFGQGTRLTVV.

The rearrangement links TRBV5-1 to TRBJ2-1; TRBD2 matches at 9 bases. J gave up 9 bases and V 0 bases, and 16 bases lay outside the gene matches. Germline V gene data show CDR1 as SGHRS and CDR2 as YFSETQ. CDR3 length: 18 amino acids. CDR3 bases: TGCGCCAGCAGCTTGGCCGGGGGTAGCGGGGGCCCTTGGGGTGAGCAGTTCTTC. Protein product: CASSLAGGSGGPWGEQFF.

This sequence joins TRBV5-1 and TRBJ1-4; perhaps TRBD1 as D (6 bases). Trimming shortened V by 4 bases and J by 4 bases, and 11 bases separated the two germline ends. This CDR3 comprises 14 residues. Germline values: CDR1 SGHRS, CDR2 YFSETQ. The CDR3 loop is CASSIGQNNEKLFF. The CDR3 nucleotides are TGCGCCAGCAGCATTGGACAGAATAATGAAAAACTGTTTTTT. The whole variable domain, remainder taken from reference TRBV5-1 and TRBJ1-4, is KAGVTQTPRYLIKTRGQQVTLSCSPISGHRSVSWYQQTPGQGLQFLFEYFSETQRNKGNFPGRFSGRQFSNSRSEMNVSTLELGDSALYLCASSIGQNNEKLFFGSGTQLSVL.

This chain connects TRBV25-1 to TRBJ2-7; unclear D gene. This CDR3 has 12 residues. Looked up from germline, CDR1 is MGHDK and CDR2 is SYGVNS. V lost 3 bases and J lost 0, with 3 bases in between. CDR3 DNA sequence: TGTGCCAGCAGTGAGAGCTCCTACGAGCAGTACTTC. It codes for CASSESSYEQYF.

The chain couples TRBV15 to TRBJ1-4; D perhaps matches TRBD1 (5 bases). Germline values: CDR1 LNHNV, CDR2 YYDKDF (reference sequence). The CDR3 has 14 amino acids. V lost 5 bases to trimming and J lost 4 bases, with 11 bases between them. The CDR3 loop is CATSGAGGNEKLFF. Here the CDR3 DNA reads TGTGCCACCAGCGGGGCGGGGGGTAATGAAAAACTGTTTTTT. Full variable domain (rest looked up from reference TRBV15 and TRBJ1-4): DAMVIQNPRYQVTQFGKPVTLSCSQTLNHNVMYWYQQKSSQAPKLLFHYYDKDFNNEADTPDNFQSRRPNTSFCFLDIRSPGLGDTAMYLCATSGAGGNEKLFFGSGTQLSVL.

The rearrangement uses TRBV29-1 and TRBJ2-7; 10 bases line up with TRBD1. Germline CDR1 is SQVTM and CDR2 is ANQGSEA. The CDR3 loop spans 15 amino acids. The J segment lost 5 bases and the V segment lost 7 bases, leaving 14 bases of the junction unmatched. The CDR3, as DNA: TGCAGCGCTGAGGGGGGTGGGACAGGGGAAGACGAGCAGTACTTC. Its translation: CSAEGGGTGEDEQYF.

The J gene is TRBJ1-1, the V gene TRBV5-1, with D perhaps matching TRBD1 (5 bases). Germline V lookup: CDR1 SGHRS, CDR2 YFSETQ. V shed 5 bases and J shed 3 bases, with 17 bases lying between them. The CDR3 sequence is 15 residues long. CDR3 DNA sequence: TGCGCCAGCAGATGGGACTTGGTGGGAGACACTGAAGCTTTCTTT. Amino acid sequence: CASRWDLVGDTEAFF. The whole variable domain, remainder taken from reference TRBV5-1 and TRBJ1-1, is KAGVTQTPRYLIKTRGQQVTLSCSPISGHRSVSWYQQTPGQGLQFLFEYFSETQRNKGNFPGRFSGRQFSNSRSEMNVSTLELGDSALYLCASRWDLVGDTEAFFGQGTRLTVV.

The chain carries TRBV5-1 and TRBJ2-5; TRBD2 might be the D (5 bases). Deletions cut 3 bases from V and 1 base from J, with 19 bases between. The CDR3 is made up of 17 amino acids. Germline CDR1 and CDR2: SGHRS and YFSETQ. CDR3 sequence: CASSSDPSGSSQETQYF. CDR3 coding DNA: TGCGCCAGCAGCTCCGACCCTAGTGGGAGCTCCCAAGAGACCCAGTACTTC. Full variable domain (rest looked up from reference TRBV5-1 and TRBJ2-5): KAGVTQTPRYLIKTRGQQVTLSCSPISGHRSVSWYQQTPGQGLQFLFEYFSETQRNKGNFPGRFSGRQFSNSRSEMNVSTLELGDSALYLCASSSDPSGSSQETQYFGPGTRLLVL.

CDR3 in DNA: TGTGCCAGCACCCTAGGACAGGGGGGACCTTATGGCTACACCTTC. Translated: CASTLGQGGPYGYTF. The V call is TRBV6-6, the J call TRBJ1-2; 10 nucleotides agree with TRBD1. This CDR3 comprises 15 residues. From germline, CDR1 is MNHNY and CDR2 SVGAGI (reference sequence). The V gene end was trimmed by 7 bases and the J gene end by 5 bases; junction bases not matched to a gene: 10.

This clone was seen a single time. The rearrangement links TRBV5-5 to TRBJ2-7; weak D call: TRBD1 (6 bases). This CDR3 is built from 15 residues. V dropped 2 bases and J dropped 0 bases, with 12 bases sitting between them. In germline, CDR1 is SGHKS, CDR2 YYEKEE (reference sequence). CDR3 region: CASSFALDSSYEQYV. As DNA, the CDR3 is TGTGCCAGCAGCTTTGCCCTGGACAGCTCCTACGAGCAGTACGTC.

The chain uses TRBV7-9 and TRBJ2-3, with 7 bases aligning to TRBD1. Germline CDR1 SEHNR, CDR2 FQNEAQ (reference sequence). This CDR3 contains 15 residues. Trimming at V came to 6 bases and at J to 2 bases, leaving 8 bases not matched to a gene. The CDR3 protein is CASSYDRANTDTQYF. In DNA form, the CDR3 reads TGTGCCAGCAGTTATGACAGGGCGAACACAGATACGCAGTATTTT.

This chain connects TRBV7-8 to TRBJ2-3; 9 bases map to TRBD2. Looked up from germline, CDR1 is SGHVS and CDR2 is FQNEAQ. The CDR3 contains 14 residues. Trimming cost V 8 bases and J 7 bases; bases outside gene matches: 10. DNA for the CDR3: TGTGCCAGCCTCTTGGGCGGGGGGGAATATACGCAGTATTTT. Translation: CASLLGGGEYTQYF.